A single sample is the source of the 2 T cell receptor beta chains below, sequenced in a study of cytomegalovirus exposure and HLA in healthy donors. This PCR relied on a set of 60 Vbeta primers and 13 Jbeta primers. The data were produced by immunoSEQ multiplex PCR, yet TCRdb's version contains in-frame clones alone and is incomplete. The sample has some 56,000 clones. The sample consisted of PBMCs. These receptors originate from a woman in her 30s in good health and CMV-seropositive.

V and J are TRBV19 and TRBJ1-5, with D tentatively TRBD1 (5 bases). The CDR3 is 15 amino acids. CDR1 and CDR2 (germline): LNHDA, SQIVND (reference sequence). The germline V and J ends were trimmed by 3 bases and 4 bases, with 13 bases remaining between them. The CDR3 region is CASSMGPQSNQPQHF. The CDR3 DNA reads as TGTGCCAGTAGTATGGGGCCCCAGTCGAATCAGCCCCAGCATTTT.

The CDR3 DNA reads as TGTGCCAGCAGTGAGGCACAGGGGAGTCAAGAGACCCAGTACTTC. Amino acid sequence: CASSEAQGSQETQYF. The rearrangement links TRBV25-1 to TRBJ2-5; 7 positions match TRBD1. The V gene end was trimmed by 3 bases and the J gene end by 2 bases; junction bases not matched to a gene: 6. CDR1 and CDR2 from the germline V gene are MGHDK and SYGVNS. The CDR3 has 15 amino acids.